Shown below are 20 T cell receptor beta chains from a single sample sequenced in a study of T-cell memory formation after mild COVID-19. TCRdb fed the 5' RACE reads into MiXCR, producing one record per CDR3 protein. The sample lists hundreds of thousands of distinct CDR3 sequences, around a quarter occurring once. The sequenced sample was PBMCs or a T cell subset sorted from them (not recorded which). The receptors originated from an adult woman who had mild COVID-19 (a few samples of this study predate the infection). Cell type and time point are not known.

V usage is TRBV30 and J usage is TRBJ1-1; 10 positions agree with TRBD1. The germline gives CDR1 GTSNPN, CDR2 SVGIG (reference sequence). This CDR3 is 13 amino acids long. After removal of 4 bases from V and 4 bases from J, the junction contained 3 bases not matched to a gene. The CDR3 DNA is TGTGCCTGGACCAGGACAGGGGGCACTGAAGCTTTCTTT. Translated, it gives CAWTRTGGTEAFF.

This clonotype occurred a few times. V gene TRBV6-5 combines with J gene TRBJ2-7; 7 nucleotides align to TRBD2. Losses at the gene ends were 8 bases for V and 2 bases for J; bases not matched to a gene: 9. This CDR3 spans 14 amino acids. CDR1 and CDR2 from the germline V gene are MNHEY and SVGAGI. CDR3 bases: TGTGCCAGCGGCCCAGCGGGACCCCCCTACGAGCAGTACTTC. Translated: CASGPAGPPYEQYF.

This clonotype was picked up a small number of times. J is TRBJ2-6 and V is TRBV6-5; 7 bases are shared with TRBD2. Trimming took 5 bases from V and 0 from J; bases not matched to a gene: 7. The CDR3 is 17 residues long. Germline V gene lookup returns CDR1 MNHEY and CDR2 SVGAGI. DNA of the CDR3: TGTGCCAGCAGTGCGGGGGTCCCAAGCTCTGGGGCCAACGTCCTGACTTTC. As protein: CASSAGVPSSGANVLTF.

In this sample, this clonotype turned up a few times. The chain links TRBV12-3 or TRBV12-4 to TRBJ2-7; D is uncertain. The V end lost 2 bases, the J end lost 2 bases, and 7 bases lay between the germline ends. This CDR3 region has 13 residues. The CDR3 DNA reads TGTGCCAGCAGTTTAAGGCGGACCTACGAGCAGTACTTC. Amino acids: CASSLRRTYEQYF.

This clonotype showed up just a few times. The genes are TRBV7-2 and TRBJ2-1, with D possibly being TRBD2 (6 bases). V was cut by 5 bases and J by 6 bases, with 17 bases left in between. CDR1 SGHTA and CDR2 FQGNSA come from the germline V gene. This CDR3 has 15 residues. The CDR3 sequence is CASSELAANLNEQFF. The CDR3 nucleotides are TGTGCCAGCAGCGAACTAGCTGCGAACCTCAATGAGCAGTTCTTC. Full variable domain (rest looked up from reference TRBV7-2 and TRBJ2-1): GAGVSQSPSNKVTEKGKDVELRCDPISGHTALYWYRQSLGQGLEFLIYFQGNSAPDKSGLPSDRFSAERTGGSVSTLTIQRTQQEDSAVYLCASSELAANLNEQFFGPGTRLTVL.

This clonotype was observed at least ten times. The gene calls are TRBV15 and TRBJ1-2; D is uncertain. The V gene lost 3 bases and the J gene lost 3 bases, with 8 bases spanning the gap. CDR1 and CDR2 from the germline V gene are LNHNV and YYDKDF (reference sequence). CDR3 size: 13 residues. This chain's CDR3 is CATSRSSYYGYTF. CDR3 nucleotides: TGTGCCACCAGCAGGAGCAGCTACTATGGCTACACCTTC.

The V gene is TRBV29-1, the J gene TRBJ2-7; 9 nucleotides line up with TRBD1. Losses at the gene ends were 3 bases for V and 6 bases for J; bases not matched to a gene: 9. The CDR3 is made up of 14 amino acids. Germline V gene lookup returns CDR1 SQVTM and CDR2 ANQGSEA. The CDR3 spells CSVDPSGTGLEQYF. The CDR3 region has the DNA TGCAGCGTTGACCCTTCCGGGACAGGGCTCGAGCAGTACTTC.

The table lists this clonotype with a few counts. In nucleotides, the CDR3 is TGTGCCAGCAGTCGGAGCTCTGGAAACACCATATATTTT. Protein product: CASSRSSGNTIYF. The rearrangement joins TRBV4-2 to TRBJ1-3; D is ambiguous. The V gene's germline CDR1 is LGHNA and CDR2 YNFKEQ. This CDR3 contains 13 residues. Trimming took 6 bases from V and 0 from J, leaving 6 bases between them.

This chain links TRBV7-8 with TRBJ2-5, with 7 bases that match TRBD1. V lost 5 bases and J lost 5; bases outside the gene matches: 11. The CDR3 is made up of 15 amino acids. Germline V lookup: CDR1 SGHVS, CDR2 FQNEAQ. This chain's CDR3 is CASSPGEGGRETQYF. In nucleotides, the CDR3 is TGTGCCAGCAGCCCTGGCGAAGGGGGCCGGGAGACCCAGTACTTC. The full variable domain, rest sourced from reference TRBV7-8 and TRBJ2-5, is GAGVSQSPRYKVAKRGQDVALRCDPISGHVSLFWYQQALGQGPEFLTYFQNEAQLDKSGLPSDRFFAERPEGSVSTLKIQRTQQEDSAVYLCASSPGEGGRETQYFGPGTRLLVL.

This clonotype was observed a few times. CDR3 amino acids: CSARDVLNTEAFF. The DNA for the CDR3 is TGCAGTGCTAGAGATGTCTTGAACACTGAAGCTTTCTTT. This chain links TRBV20-1 with TRBJ1-1; D gene uncertain. V lost 0 bases to trimming and J lost 0 bases, with 5 bases between them. The CDR3 has 13 amino acids. The V gene's germline CDR1 is DFQATT and CDR2 SNEGSKA (reference sequence).

This chain uses TRBV12-3 or TRBV12-4 with TRBJ1-1, with D perhaps TRBD1 (6 bases). This CDR3 spans 11 amino acids. The germline V and J ends were trimmed by 6 bases and 7 bases, with 9 bases remaining between them. The CDR3 protein is CASRKGDEAFF. The CDR3 coding sequence is TGTGCCAGCAGAAAGGGGGATGAAGCTTTCTTT.

This clonotype was seen many times. The chain combines TRBV5-1 with TRBJ1-1; 7 bases agree with TRBD1. V lost 1 base, J lost 1 base, and 1 base stayed unmatched. From germline, CDR1 is SGHRS and CDR2 YFSETQ. The CDR3 runs 14 residues. The CDR3 DNA follows: TGCGCCAGCAGCTTGAGGACAGGGAACACTGAAGCTTTCTTT. Translated, it gives CASSLRTGNTEAFF.

This chain uses TRBV11-1 with TRBJ2-5; possible D gene TRBD2, 5 bases. Trimming removed 6 bases from V and 5 bases from J, with 13 bases in between. This CDR3 region has 13 residues. Germline lookup yields CDR1 SGHAT and CDR2 FQDESV (reference sequence). This CDR3 is CASRDQEVETQYF. Here the CDR3 DNA reads TGTGCCAGCAGGGACCAGGAGGTGGAGACCCAGTACTTC.

The rearrangement links TRBV6-2 or TRBV6-3 to TRBJ1-1, with a tentative D call TRBD1 (6 bases). The germline V gene encodes CDR1 MNHEY and CDR2 SVGEGT. CDR3 length: 13 amino acids. V lost 6 bases, J lost 8 bases, and 16 bases lay in between. The CDR3 coding sequence is TGTGCCAGCAGACAGACGGGGGCTCGCGAAGCTTTCTTT. Its translation is CASRQTGAREAFF.

The chain employs TRBV6-1 and TRBJ2-1; a weak D match, TRBD2 (5 bases). Trimming stripped 0 bases from V and 2 bases from J, with 11 bases between. Germline V CDR1 and CDR2: MNHNS, SASEGT. This CDR3 has 16 amino acids. The CDR3 region is CASSEAALAPYNEQFF. The DNA for the CDR3 is TGTGCCAGCAGTGAAGCGGCATTAGCGCCCTACAATGAGCAGTTCTTC.

This clonotype was observed a few times. The gene calls are TRBV5-6 and TRBJ2-1, with D possibly matching TRBD2 (6 bases). V gave up 7 bases and J gave up 6 bases, with 14 bases separating them. Germline V gene sequence: CDR1 SGHDT, CDR2 YYEEEE. This CDR3 spans 13 amino acids. As DNA, the CDR3 is TGTGCCAGCTCGGCGGGACCCCCCAATGAGCAGTTCTTC. Amino acid sequence: CASSAGPPNEQFF.

The chain uses TRBV7-8 and TRBJ2-1; 9 bases match TRBD1. Looked up from germline, CDR1 is SGHVS and CDR2 is FQNEAQ. CDR3 length equals 16 residues. Unmatched junction bases numbered 8, after V lost 6 bases and J lost 2 bases. This chain's CDR3 is CASSLTGGTTYNEQFF. The CDR3 coding sequence is TGTGCCAGCAGTCTTACAGGGGGCACCACCTACAATGAGCAGTTCTTC.

This CDR3 reads CASSQPVGGVDTEAFF. The CDR3 DNA is TGCGCCAGCAGCCAACCCGTAGGGGGGGTTGACACTGAAGCTTTCTTT. This chain connects TRBV4-3 to TRBJ1-1; maybe TRBD1 (6 bases). CDR1 LGHNA and CDR2 YSLEER come from the germline V gene. Trimming cost V 2 bases and J 3 bases, with 16 bases left between them. The CDR3 spans 16 residues.

The chain uses TRBV5-6 and TRBJ2-3; 12 nucleotides align to TRBD2. Per germline, CDR1 SGHDT and CDR2 YYEEEE. Trimming took 4 bases from V and 2 from J; bases not matched to a gene: 5. The CDR3 length is 16 residues. CDR3: CASSLGLAGITDTQYF. CDR3 in DNA: TGTGCCAGCAGCCTTGGACTAGCGGGAATCACAGATACGCAGTATTTT.

This chain uses TRBV7-9 with TRBJ2-7; 9 bases line up with TRBD1. This CDR3 region has 16 residues. With 4 bases clipped from V and 4 bases from J, the junction kept 11 bases outside the gene matches. Germline V gives CDR1 SEHNR, CDR2 FQNEAQ (reference sequence). The CDR3 sequence is CASSYATGGADYEQYF. Here the CDR3 DNA reads TGTGCCAGCAGCTACGCCACAGGGGGCGCCGATTACGAGCAGTACTTC.